This T cell receptor beta chain was sequenced for a study of blood T cell repertoires in COVID-19. In the study overall: PBMCs, B-cell-depleted T cells, or T cells were the source of the cDNA or gDNA that made up the material.

V lost 0 bases, J lost 8 bases, and 2 bases stayed unmatched. The CDR3 loop spans 16 amino acids. Per germline, CDR1 KGHSH and CDR2 LQKENI. Per the original methods: The assay estimated nucleated cells by amplifying reference gene primers. Generated by immunoSEQ multiplex PCR, the TCRdb table keeps only in-frame clones and is missing some. V, J and clone size were drawn from that table, and D and trimming were deduced from the DNA. The sample includes some 65,000 clones, 85% seen only once; the top ten take under 3%. The receptor comes from a man older than 75 with acute or convalescent COVID-19. The rearrangement joins TRBV18 to TRBJ2-3; 16 nucleotides align to TRBD2. What was sequenced was peripheral blood. The CDR3 spells CASSPPGLAGGITQYF. The CDR3 bases are TGTGCCAGCTCACCACCGGGACTAGCGGGGGGGATTACGCAGTATTTT.